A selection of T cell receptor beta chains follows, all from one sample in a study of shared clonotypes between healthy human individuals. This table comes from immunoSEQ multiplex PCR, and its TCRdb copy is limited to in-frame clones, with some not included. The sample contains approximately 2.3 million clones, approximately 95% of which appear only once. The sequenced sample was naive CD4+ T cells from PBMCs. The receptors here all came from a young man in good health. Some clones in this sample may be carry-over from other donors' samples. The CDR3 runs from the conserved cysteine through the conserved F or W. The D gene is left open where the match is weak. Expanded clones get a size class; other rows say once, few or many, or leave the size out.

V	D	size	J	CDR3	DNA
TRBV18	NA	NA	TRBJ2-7	CASSLAPRGEQYF	TGTGCCAGCTCTCTAGCGCCCCGTGGCGAGCAGTACTTC
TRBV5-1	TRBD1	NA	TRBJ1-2	CASSPGQGIGGYTF	TGCGCCAGCAGCCCGGGACAGGGGATCGGTGGCTACACCTTC
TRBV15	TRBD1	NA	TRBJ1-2	CATSRGDRAYGYTF	TGTGCCACCAGCAGAGGGGACAGGGCCTATGGCTACACCTTC
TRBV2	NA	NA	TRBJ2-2	CAGHGVTATGELFF	TGTGCCGGCCACGGTGTGACCGCCACCGGGGAGCTGTTTTTT
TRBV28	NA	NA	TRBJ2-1	CASSPTPISVQFF	TGTGCCAGCAGTCCAACCCCTATTAGCGTGCAGTTCTTC
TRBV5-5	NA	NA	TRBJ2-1	CASSLAVSGSGMHNEQFF	TGTGCCAGCAGCTTGGCAGTGAGCGGGTCTGGAATGCACAATGAGCAGTTCTTC
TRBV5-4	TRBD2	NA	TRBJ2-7	CASSVRTSGFPYEQYF	TGTGCCAGCAGCGTTCGGACTAGCGGGTTCCCCTACGAGCAGTACTTC
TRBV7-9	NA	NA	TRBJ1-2	CASSLVQDGYTF	TGTGCCAGCAGCTTGGTTCAGGATGGCTACACCTTC
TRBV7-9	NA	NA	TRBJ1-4	CASSLGQGREEKLFF	TGTGCCAGCAGCTTAGGTCAGGGACGTGAGGAAAAACTGTTTTTT
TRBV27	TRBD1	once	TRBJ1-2	CASSPTGDRGPNYGYTF	TGTGCCAGCAGTCCGACAGGGGATAGGGGACCTAACTATGGCTACACCTTC
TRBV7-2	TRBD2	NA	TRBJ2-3	CASSLLGMAGGPQDTQYF	TGTGCCAGCAGCTTACTTGGTATGGCGGGAGGGCCCCAAGATACGCAGTATTTT
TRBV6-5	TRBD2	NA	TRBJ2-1	CASSYPRGAGGEQFF	TGTGCCAGCAGTTACCCCCGAGGAGCCGGGGGGGAGCAGTTCTTC
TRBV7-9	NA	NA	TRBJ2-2	CASSETGELFF	TGTGCCAGCAGCGAAACCGGGGAGCTGTTTTTT
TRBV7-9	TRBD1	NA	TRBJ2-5	CASSLRDSWYQETQYF	TGTGCCAGCAGTCTTAGGGACAGCTGGTACCAAGAGACCCAGTACTTC
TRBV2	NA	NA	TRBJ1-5	CASGAQENQPQHF	TGTGCCAGCGGAGCACAGGAAAATCAGCCCCAGCATTTT
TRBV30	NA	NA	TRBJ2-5	CAWSFYQETQYF	TGTGCCTGGAGTTTCTACCAAGAGACCCAGTACTTC
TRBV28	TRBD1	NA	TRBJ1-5	CASSLQGDPKPQHF	TGTGCCAGCAGCCTACAGGGGGACCCGAAACCCCAGCATTTT
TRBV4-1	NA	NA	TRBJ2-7	CASSAGYEQYF	TGCGCCAGCAGCGCAGGCTACGAGCAGTACTTC
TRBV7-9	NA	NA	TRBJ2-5	CASSLARTVQETQYF	TGTGCCAGCAGCTTAGCGCGGACAGTTCAAGAGACCCAGTACTTC
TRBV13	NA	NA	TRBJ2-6	CASSLASVFFSGANVLTF	TGTGCCAGCAGCTTAGCGTCAGTTTTCTTCTCTGGGGCCAACGTCCTGACTTTC